This T cell receptor (beta chain) originates from a study of metastatic and nonmetastatic thyroid tumors. Using MiXCR, TCRdb reanalyzed the PCR reads. The sample holds around 45,000 clones, 4% to 5% seen once. All patients reached thyroid surgery having received no treatment beforehand. V was trimmed by 1 base and J by 5 bases, leaving 14 bases between them. Germline CDR1 SGHAT, CDR2 FQNNGV. The CDR3 consists of 16 residues. The V and J genes are TRBV11-2 and TRBJ2-2; no clear D gene. Source material: blood. This receptor was taken from a female donor with papillary thyroid cancer or a benign thyroid nodule (not recorded which). Some clones in this sample may be carry-over from other donors' samples. CDR3 sequence (DNA): TGTGCCAGCAGCTTAGGCCAGCTCCTGGGGACCGGGGAGCTGTTTTTT. Its protein is CASSLGQLLGTGELFF.